This TCR beta chain was recorded in a study of blood T cells in healthy people across ages. Then a second PCR, running roughly 7 to 11 cycles, was carried out with a sample-barcoded 5' primer and a J-beta primer mix. TCRdb re-derived calls from the 5' RACE reads in MiXCR, one entry per CDR3 protein. The sample consists of 1.5 million to 2 million distinct CDR3 sequences, 49% of them appearing once. The sequence came from a woman in her forties in good health. Sequencing used blood.

The CDR3 coding sequence is TGCGCCAGCAGCCCGACCGGCGGGGACATTCAGTACTTC. Translation gives CASSPTGGDIQYF. This sequence joins TRBV5-1 and TRBJ2-4; possibly TRBD2 for D (6 bases). Germline V gene sequence: CDR1 SGHRS, CDR2 YFSETQ. The CDR3 is made up of 13 amino acids. Trimming pared 4 bases from V and 8 bases from J, leaving 13 bases between.